The 6 T cell receptor beta chains listed next were all sequenced from one sample in a study of shared clonotypes between healthy human individuals. Repertoires were generated with immunoSEQ multiplex PCR, while TCRdb's copy carries only in-frame clones and drops some. The repertoire includes about 480,000 clones, around 79% of them detected once, and around 12% sits in the top ten. Sequences were obtained from PBMCs. The receptors were gathered from a woman in her thirties or forties in good health. Some clones in this sample may be carry-over from other donors' samples.

The V and J genes are TRBV5-1 and TRBJ1-4, with unresolved D. The CDR3 has 15 residues. Trimming removed 0 bases at V and 0 bases at J, with 6 bases between. The V gene's germline CDR1 is SGHRS and CDR2 YFSETQ. CDR3 protein: CASSLEATTNEKLFF. Here the CDR3 DNA reads TGCGCCAGCAGCTTGGAAGCTACAACTAATGAAAAACTGTTTTTT.

This clone was seen more than once but under ten times. This sequence joins TRBV11-2 and TRBJ2-5; 12 bases align to TRBD2. The assigned J gene may be wrong: the sequence end matches TRBJ2-7 better. This CDR3 is 15 amino acids long. The V gene's germline CDR1 is SGHAT and CDR2 FQNNGV. CDR3 loop: CASSPLAGGPYEQYF. The DNA of the CDR3 is TGTGCCAGCAGCCCACTAGCGGGAGGTCCCTACGAGCAGTACTTC.

The gene calls are TRBV2 and TRBJ2-3, with D maybe TRBD2 (6 bases). This CDR3 contains 11 residues. Trimming cost V 4 bases and J 11 bases, with 10 bases left between them. Germline V gene lookup returns CDR1 SNHLY and CDR2 FYNNEI. CDR3: CASSVGRQQYF. CDR3 sequence (DNA): TGTGCCAGCAGTGTGGGGAGGCAGCAGTATTTT.

The genes are TRBV19 and TRBJ1-2; D call uncertain. Germline values: CDR1 LNHDA, CDR2 SQIVND (reference sequence). V was pared by 3 bases and J by 5 bases, with 10 bases between. The CDR3 spans 13 residues. The DNA of the CDR3 is TGTGCCAGTAGTATTGGTGGCCGGTATGGCTACACCTTC. Protein sequence: CASSIGGRYGYTF.

This clone has only a few counts. The rearrangement joins TRBV14 to TRBJ2-6, with D hard to call. Per the germline V gene, CDR1 is SGHDN and CDR2 is FVKESK. The ends were cut back, 1 base at V and 0 bases at J, with 4 bases in the middle. The CDR3 consists of 15 residues. The CDR3 DNA sequence: TGTGCCAGCAGCCAAGGTGGCTCTGGGGCCAACGTCCTGACTTTC. Protein sequence: CASSQGGSGANVLTF.

This chain links TRBV7-2 with TRBJ1-2, with 12 bases lining up with TRBD1. The CDR3 extends over 17 amino acids. In germline, CDR1 is SGHTA, CDR2 FQGNSA. V dropped 1 base and J dropped 6; count of bases not matched to a gene: 9. CDR3 protein: CASSLVSGTGGLDGYTF. The DNA for the CDR3 is TGTGCCAGCAGCTTAGTGTCAGGGACAGGGGGCCTAGATGGCTACACCTTC.